This entry features one T cell receptor (beta chain) sequence. Its antigen is unidentified. CDR1 is SGHRS, CDR2 YFSETQ, per germline. This CDR3 is built from 16 residues. J lost 1 base, V lost 5 bases, and 10 bases had no gene match. The record originates from a study of shared clonotypes between healthy human individuals. General study results and limits: Read depth was anticipated to influence clonotype sharing among donors.

Repertoires were generated with immunoSEQ multiplex PCR, while TCRdb's copy carries only in-frame clones and drops some. The sample contains 2 million to 2.5 million clones, around 90% of which appear only once. The chain recombines TRBV5-1 with TRBJ2-7; 9 bases map to TRBD1. Sample: naive CD4+ T cells from PBMCs. Subset in this sample: CD45RA+ positively selected. This sequence originates from a young man in good health. Some clones in this sample may be carry-over from other donors' samples. Here the CDR3 reads CASRQGTGQKSYEQYF. Written as DNA, the CDR3 is TGCGCCAGCAGACAAGGGACAGGGCAAAAATCCTACGAGCAGTACTTC.